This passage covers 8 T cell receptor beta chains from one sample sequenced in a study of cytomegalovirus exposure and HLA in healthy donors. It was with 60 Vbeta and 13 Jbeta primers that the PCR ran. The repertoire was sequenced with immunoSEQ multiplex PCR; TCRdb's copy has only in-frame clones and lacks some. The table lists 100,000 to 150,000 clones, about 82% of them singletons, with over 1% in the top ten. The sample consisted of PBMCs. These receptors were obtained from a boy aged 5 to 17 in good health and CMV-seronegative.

Written as DNA, the CDR3 is TGCGCCAGCAGCCAACCCCTCGGCGGGAGGGTACCCGGGGAGCTGTTTTTT. Translation gives CASSQPLGGRVPGELFF. The chain recombines TRBV4-1 with TRBJ2-2, with TRBD2 matching over 9 bases. The trim removed 2 bases at V and 6 bases at J, leaving 10 bases unmatched. This CDR3 has 17 amino acids. Per the germline V gene, CDR1 is MGHRA and CDR2 is YSYEKL.

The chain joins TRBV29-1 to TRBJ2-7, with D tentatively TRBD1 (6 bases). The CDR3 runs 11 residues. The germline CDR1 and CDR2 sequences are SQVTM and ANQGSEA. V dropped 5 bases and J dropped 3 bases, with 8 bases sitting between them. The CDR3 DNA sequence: TGCAGCGTTCGCAGGGGCTACGAGCAGTACTTC. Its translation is CSVRRGYEQYF.

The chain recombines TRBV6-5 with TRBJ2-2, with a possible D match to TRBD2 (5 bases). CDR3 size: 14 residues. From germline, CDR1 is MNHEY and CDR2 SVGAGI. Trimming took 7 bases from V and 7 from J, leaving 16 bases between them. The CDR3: CASTWADRGGELFF. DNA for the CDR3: TGTGCCAGCACGTGGGCAGATCGGGGCGGGGAGCTGTTTTTT.

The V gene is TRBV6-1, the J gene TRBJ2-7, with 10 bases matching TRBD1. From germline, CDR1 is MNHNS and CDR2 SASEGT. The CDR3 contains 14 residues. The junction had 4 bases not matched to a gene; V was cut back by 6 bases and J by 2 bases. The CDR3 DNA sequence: TGTGCCAGCAGAAGGGGACAGGGGACCTACGAGCAGTACTTC. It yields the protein CASRRGQGTYEQYF.

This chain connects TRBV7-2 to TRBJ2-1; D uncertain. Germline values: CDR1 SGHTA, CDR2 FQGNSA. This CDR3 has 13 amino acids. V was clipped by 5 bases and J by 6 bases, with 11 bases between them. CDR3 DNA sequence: TGTGCCAGCAGCGCGGAGACGTTCAATGAGCAGTTCTTC. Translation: CASSAETFNEQFF.

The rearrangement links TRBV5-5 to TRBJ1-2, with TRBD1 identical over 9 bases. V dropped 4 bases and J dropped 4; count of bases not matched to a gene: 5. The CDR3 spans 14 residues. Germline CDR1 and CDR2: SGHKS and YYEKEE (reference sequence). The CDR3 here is CASSAGTGFYGYTF. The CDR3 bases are TGTGCCAGCAGCGCCGGGACAGGGTTCTATGGCTACACCTTC.

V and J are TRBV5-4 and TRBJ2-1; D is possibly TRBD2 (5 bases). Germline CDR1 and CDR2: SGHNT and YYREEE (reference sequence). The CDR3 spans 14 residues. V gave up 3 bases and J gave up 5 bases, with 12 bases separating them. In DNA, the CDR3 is TGTGCCAGCAGCTCGGGGAGTAGGAACAATGAGCAGTTCTTC. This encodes CASSSGSRNNEQFF.

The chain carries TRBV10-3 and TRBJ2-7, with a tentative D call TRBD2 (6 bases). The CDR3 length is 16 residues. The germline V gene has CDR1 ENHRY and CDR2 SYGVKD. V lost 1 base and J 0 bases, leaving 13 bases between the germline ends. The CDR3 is CAISEYGAGSSYEQYF. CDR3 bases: TGTGCCATCAGTGAGTACGGGGCGGGAAGCTCCTACGAGCAGTACTTC.